Listed below are T cell receptor beta chains from one sample, sequenced in a study of T cell changes during pregnancy in multiple sclerosis. Sequencing was performed with immunoSEQ multiplex PCR; in TCRdb, only in-frame clones are kept and a portion is missing. The sample includes more than 25,000 clones, 80% to 90% of them seen just once. Material: CD8+ T cells from peripheral blood mononuclear cells, obtained in the third trimester of pregnancy. The source is a female donor with multiple sclerosis, enrolled in a pregnancy study. CDR3s include the opening cysteine and the closing phenylalanine or tryptophan. Each record gives: clone size, J gene, D gene, V gene, CDR3 DNA, CDR3 protein. A D gene is named only where the DNA matches it firmly. The size field is filled for only some rows; it gives once, few, many or a size class.

clone_size: -; j_call: TRBJ2-5; d_call: TRBD1; v_call: TRBV10-3; cdr3_nt: TGTGCCATCAGTGAAGGGACAGAAGAGACCCAGTACTTC; cdr3_aa: CAISEGTEETQYF
clone_size: -; j_call: TRBJ2-2; d_call: -; v_call: TRBV19; cdr3_nt: TGTGCCAGTAGTATCGGAGGGGGCCCCGGGGAGCTGTTTTTT; cdr3_aa: CASSIGGGPGELFF
clone_size: -; j_call: TRBJ2-7; d_call: -; v_call: TRBV1; cdr3_nt: TGCACCAGCAGCCCGAAGCGGGAGGAAACCTACGAGCAGTACTTC; cdr3_aa: CTSSPKREETYEQYF
clone_size: -; j_call: TRBJ2-5; d_call: TRBD1; v_call: TRBV6-4; cdr3_nt: TGTGCCAGCAGACACCGGGACAGCCAAGAGACCCAGTACTTC; cdr3_aa: CASRHRDSQETQYF
clone_size: -; j_call: TRBJ2-7; d_call: TRBD1; v_call: TRBV27; cdr3_nt: TGTGCCAGCAGTTTATCAGAGGGGGCCAGCTCCTACGAGCAGTACTTC; cdr3_aa: CASSLSEGASSYEQYF
clone_size: -; j_call: TRBJ2-1; d_call: TRBD1; v_call: TRBV19; cdr3_nt: TGTGCCAGTAGGGAGAGGACAGGCTACAATGAGCAGTTCTTC; cdr3_aa: CASRERTGYNEQFF
clone_size: once; j_call: TRBJ2-7; d_call: -; v_call: TRBV5-1; cdr3_nt: TGCGCCAGCAGCTTGATGACAGGCTCCTACGAGCAGTACTTC; cdr3_aa: CASSLMTGSYEQYF
clone_size: -; j_call: TRBJ1-5; d_call: TRBD1; v_call: TRBV10-2; cdr3_nt: TGCGCCAGCAGTGAGCTTCGGACAGGGGAATATCAGCCCCAGCATTTT; cdr3_aa: CASSELRTGEYQPQHF
clone_size: -; j_call: TRBJ2-7; d_call: TRBD2; v_call: TRBV7-6; cdr3_nt: TGTGCCAGCAGCTTAGGTAGCGGGGGGACTTACGAGCAGTACTTC; cdr3_aa: CASSLGSGGTYEQYF
clone_size: -; j_call: TRBJ2-3; d_call: TRBD2; v_call: TRBV7-9; cdr3_nt: TGTGCCAGCAGCTCGCCGGGACTAGCGGGTGAGACAGATACGCAGTATTTT; cdr3_aa: CASSSPGLAGETDTQYF
clone_size: -; j_call: TRBJ2-5; d_call: -; v_call: TRBV5-6; cdr3_nt: TGTGCCAGCAGCCTAGGGAGTGGGGTATTCCAAGAGACCCAGTACTTC; cdr3_aa: CASSLGSGVFQETQYF
clone_size: -; j_call: TRBJ1-3; d_call: -; v_call: TRBV4-1; cdr3_nt: TGCGCCAGCAGCTCACAAGGGGACTCTGGAAACACCATATATTTT; cdr3_aa: CASSSQGDSGNTIYF
clone_size: once; j_call: TRBJ2-3; d_call: -; v_call: TRBV25-1; cdr3_nt: TGTGCCAGCAGTGAAATGAATGGGGGCCCCGGGTTCACAGATACGCAGTATTTT; cdr3_aa: CASSEMNGGPGFTDTQYF
clone_size: -; j_call: TRBJ1-1; d_call: -; v_call: TRBV30; cdr3_nt: TGTGCCTGGACGGGCGGGGGGGCGTACACTGAAGCTTTCTTT; cdr3_aa: CAWTGGGAYTEAFF
clone_size: -; j_call: TRBJ2-7; d_call: -; v_call: TRBV6-6; cdr3_nt: TGTGCCAGCAGTAAAATACAGGGATTGGAGCAGTACTTC; cdr3_aa: CASSKIQGLEQYF
clone_size: few; j_call: TRBJ1-2; d_call: TRBD1; v_call: TRBV7-9; cdr3_nt: TGTGCCAGCGACGAGGACAGGGCTAACTATGGCTACACCTTC; cdr3_aa: CASDEDRANYGYTF
clone_size: -; j_call: TRBJ2-5; d_call: -; v_call: TRBV5-6; cdr3_nt: TGTGCCAGCAGCTTGGGAGGCGGGGAGACCCAGTACTTC; cdr3_aa: CASSLGGGETQYF
clone_size: -; j_call: TRBJ1-5; d_call: -; v_call: TRBV4-1; cdr3_nt: TGCGCCAGCAGCCAGGCTCAAGGGGCCGTCAATCAGCCCCAGCATTTT; cdr3_aa: CASSQAQGAVNQPQHF
clone_size: -; j_call: TRBJ2-1; d_call: TRBD1; v_call: TRBV5-1; cdr3_nt: TGCGCCAGCGGGACAGAATACTACAATGAGCAGTTCTTC; cdr3_aa: CASGTEYYNEQFF
clone_size: -; j_call: TRBJ2-3; d_call: -; v_call: TRBV5-1; cdr3_nt: TGCGCCAGCAGCACCTCCTTCAGGGAGGCGGCAGATACGCAGTATTTT; cdr3_aa: CASSTSFREAADTQYF
clone_size: -; j_call: TRBJ2-5; d_call: -; v_call: TRBV10-3; cdr3_nt: TGTGCCATCAGTGACCCCGACTACGTTCAGGAGACCCAGTACTTC; cdr3_aa: CAISDPDYVQETQYF
clone_size: -; j_call: TRBJ1-5; d_call: -; v_call: TRBV27; cdr3_nt: TGTGCCAGCAGTTTGGCAGGGAGGAATCAGCCCCAGCATTTT; cdr3_aa: CASSLAGRNQPQHF
clone_size: -; j_call: TRBJ1-2; d_call: TRBD1; v_call: TRBV7-8; cdr3_nt: TGTGCCAGCAGTTCCTACACGGGACAGGGCCCTAGGGGCTATGGCTACACCTTC; cdr3_aa: CASSSYTGQGPRGYGYTF
clone_size: -; j_call: TRBJ2-2; d_call: TRBD2; v_call: TRBV5-3; cdr3_nt: TGTGCCAGAAGCCGGACTAGTTCCGGGGAGCTGTTTTTT; cdr3_aa: CARSRTSSGELFF
clone_size: -; j_call: TRBJ2-7; d_call: -; v_call: TRBV11-2; cdr3_nt: TGTGCCAGCAGCCCCGGACAGAGCTACGAGCAGTACTTC; cdr3_aa: CASSPGQSYEQYF
clone_size: -; j_call: TRBJ1-1; d_call: TRBD1; v_call: TRBV7-6; cdr3_nt: TGTGCCAGCAGCTTAAGCTTGGCAGGGGGTATGGCTGAAGCTTTCTTT; cdr3_aa: CASSLSLAGGMAEAFF
clone_size: -; j_call: TRBJ1-2; d_call: TRBD1; v_call: TRBV10-3; cdr3_nt: TGTGCCATCAGTGAGTCACGGACAGGGAGGAGCTTGAGTGGCTACACCTTC; cdr3_aa: CAISESRTGRSLSGYTF
clone_size: -; j_call: TRBJ2-2; d_call: -; v_call: TRBV9; cdr3_nt: TGTGCCAGCAGCCCATATGGGGCCCCCGGGGAGCTGTTTTTT; cdr3_aa: CASSPYGAPGELFF
clone_size: -; j_call: TRBJ1-2; d_call: -; v_call: TRBV9; cdr3_nt: TGTGCCAGCAGCGTGGCCGCACAGGGCCCTAACTATGGCTACACCTTC; cdr3_aa: CASSVAAQGPNYGYTF
clone_size: once; j_call: TRBJ1-5; d_call: TRBD1; v_call: TRBV28; cdr3_nt: TGTGCCAGCAGAAAGGGAGACAGGGTGGGTCAGCCCCAGCATTTT; cdr3_aa: CASRKGDRVGQPQHF
clone_size: -; j_call: TRBJ2-4; d_call: TRBD1; v_call: TRBV5-5; cdr3_nt: TGTGCCAGCAGCTTGGGACCGGACAGGGGCAAAAACATTCAGTACTTC; cdr3_aa: CASSLGPDRGKNIQYF
clone_size: once; j_call: TRBJ2-1; d_call: -; v_call: TRBV5-6; cdr3_nt: TGTGCCAGCAGCTTTCAGGGGTACTACAATGAGCAGTTCTTC; cdr3_aa: CASSFQGYYNEQFF
clone_size: -; j_call: TRBJ1-5; d_call: -; v_call: TRBV7-9; cdr3_nt: TGTGCCAGCAGTATGGCAGGGGATTTCCCCCAGCATTTT; cdr3_aa: CASSMAGDFPQHF
clone_size: -; j_call: TRBJ1-6; d_call: -; v_call: TRBV7-9; cdr3_nt: TGTGCCAGCAGCTTAGTGGGCCACTCCTATAATTCACCCCTCCACTTT; cdr3_aa: CASSLVGHSYNSPLHF
clone_size: -; j_call: TRBJ2-5; d_call: -; v_call: TRBV7-8; cdr3_nt: TGTGCCGTGCGGGGACAGTCGCAAGAGACCCAGTACTTC; cdr3_aa: CAVRGQSQETQYF
clone_size: -; j_call: TRBJ2-3; d_call: TRBD1; v_call: TRBV7-3; cdr3_nt: TGTGCCAGCAGCTTAACTGGGGACAGGGAAAGGAGCACAGATACGCAGTATTTT; cdr3_aa: CASSLTGDRERSTDTQYF
clone_size: -; j_call: TRBJ1-1; d_call: TRBD1; v_call: TRBV27; cdr3_nt: TGTGCCAGCAGTTGGAGGACAGGGAACACTGAAGCTTTCTTT; cdr3_aa: CASSWRTGNTEAFF
clone_size: -; j_call: TRBJ2-2; d_call: TRBD2; v_call: TRBV9; cdr3_nt: TGTGCCAGCAGCGCGACTAGCGGGGGGGCCTTAGGGGAGCTGTTTTTT; cdr3_aa: CASSATSGGALGELFF
clone_size: -; j_call: TRBJ2-4; d_call: TRBD2; v_call: TRBV25-1; cdr3_nt: TGTGCCAGCAGTGAATCGCTAGCGGGAGGGCGGGACATTCAGTACTTC; cdr3_aa: CASSESLAGGRDIQYF
clone_size: -; j_call: TRBJ2-3; d_call: TRBD2; v_call: TRBV7-3; cdr3_nt: TGTGCCAGCAGCCCCGGACTAGCGGCAGATACGCAGTATTTT; cdr3_aa: CASSPGLAADTQYF